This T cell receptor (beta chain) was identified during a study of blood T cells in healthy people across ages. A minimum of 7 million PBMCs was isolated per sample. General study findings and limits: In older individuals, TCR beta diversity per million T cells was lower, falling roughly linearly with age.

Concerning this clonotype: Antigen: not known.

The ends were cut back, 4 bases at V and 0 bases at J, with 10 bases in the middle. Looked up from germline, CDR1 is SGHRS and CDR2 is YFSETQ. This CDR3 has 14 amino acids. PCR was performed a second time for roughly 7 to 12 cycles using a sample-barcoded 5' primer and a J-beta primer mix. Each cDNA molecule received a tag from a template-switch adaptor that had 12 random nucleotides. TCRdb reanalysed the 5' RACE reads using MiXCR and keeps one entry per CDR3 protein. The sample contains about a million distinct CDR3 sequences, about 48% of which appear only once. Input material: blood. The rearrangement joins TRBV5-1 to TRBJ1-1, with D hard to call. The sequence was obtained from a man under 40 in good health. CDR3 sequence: CASSEWLLNTEAFF. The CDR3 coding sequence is TGCGCCAGCAGCGAATGGCTTTTGAACACTGAAGCTTTCTTT.